This T cell receptor beta chain was identified during a study of blood T cells in healthy people across ages. Germline V lookup: CDR1 SGHKS, CDR2 YYEKEE (reference sequence). The CDR3 covers 13 residues. The V end was cut by 4 bases, the J end by 12 bases, with 16 bases between. For the second PCR, which ran for roughly 6 to 12 cycles, a sample-barcoded 5' primer and a J-beta primer mix were used. TCRdb ran MiXCR on the 5' RACE reads and lists one entry per CDR3 protein. The sample shows about 1,400,000 distinct CDR3 sequences, about 43% of them seen only once. The source of this sequence is a woman under 30 in good health. The chain uses TRBV5-5 and TRBJ1-4, with no clear D. The specimen sequenced was blood. CDR3 in amino acids: CASSPAPGKELFF. DNA of the CDR3: TGTGCCAGCAGCCCCGCCCCGGGGAAAGAACTGTTTTTT.